These T cell receptor beta chains were read from a single sample in a study of T cell changes during pregnancy in multiple sclerosis. Clones were sequenced by immunoSEQ multiplex PCR, and TCRdb holds only the in-frame ones, with some missing. This sample has tens of thousands of clones, with around 94% found just once. This specimen consisted of CD8+ T cells from peripheral blood mononuclear cells, obtained in the third trimester of pregnancy. The receptors were gathered from a female donor with multiple sclerosis, enrolled in a pregnancy study. The CDR3 runs from the conserved cysteine through the conserved F or W. The D gene is left open where the match is weak. Rows may omit the clone size; those that give it use once, few, many or a size class.

v_call,j_call,clone_size,d_call,cdr3_length,cdr3_aa,cdr3_nt
TRBV12-5,TRBJ2-3,.,TRBD1,16,CASGLVQGGGTDTQYF,TGTGCTAGTGGTTTGGTACAGGGGGGCGGCACAGATACGCAGTATTTT
TRBV4-2,TRBJ2-7,once,TRBD1,14,CASSQAGQGDEQYF,TGTGCCAGCAGCCAAGCGGGCCAGGGGGACGAGCAGTACTTC
TRBV4-1,TRBJ1-5,.,.,14,CASSQDGGDQPQHF,TGCGCCAGCAGCCAAGACGGGGGAGACCAGCCCCAGCATTTT
TRBV4-3,TRBJ2-2,.,.,14,CASSQEILTGELFF,TGCGCCAGCAGCCAAGAAATCCTGACCGGGGAGCTGTTTTTT
TRBV4-1,TRBJ1-5,.,.,13,CASSPIVLQPQHF,TGCGCCAGCAGCCCTATAGTCCTGCAGCCCCAGCATTTT
TRBV5-5,TRBJ1-5,.,.,13,CASSFVLNQPQHF,TGTGCCAGCAGCTTCGTACTTAATCAGCCCCAGCATTTT
TRBV19,TRBJ1-1,.,.,15,CAILMTTGRNTEAFF,TGTGCCATTCTCATGACGACAGGAAGGAACACTGAAGCTTTCTTT
TRBV7-9,TRBJ2-1,.,TRBD2,16,CASSSLAGYPSNEQFF,TGTGCCAGCAGCTCCCTAGCGGGATATCCCTCCAATGAGCAGTTCTTC
TRBV5-1,TRBJ2-3,.,TRBD1,14,CASSLGQGPDTQYF,TGCGCCAGCAGCTTGGGACAGGGCCCAGATACGCAGTATTTT
TRBV4-2,TRBJ2-7,.,TRBD2,17,CASSQESSAAGDYEQYF,TGTGCCAGCAGCCAAGAGTCGAGTGCAGCGGGGGACTACGAGCAGTACTTC
TRBV29-1,TRBJ2-1,.,.,15,CSVEDEQGHYNEQFF,TGCAGCGTTGAAGATGAACAGGGTCACTACAATGAGCAGTTCTTC
TRBV9,TRBJ2-7,.,TRBD2,15,CASSGGGGHSDEQYF,TGTGCCAGCAGCGGGGGCGGGGGGCACTCGGACGAGCAGTACTTC
TRBV27,TRBJ1-1,once,.,14,CASSLLGGNTEAFF,TGTGCCAGCAGTTTGTTAGGGGGGAACACTGAAGCTTTCTTT
TRBV7-9,TRBJ2-7,once,TRBD2,13,CASSRLAHYEQYF,TGTGCCAGCAGTCGACTAGCGCACTACGAGCAGTACTTC
TRBV11-2,TRBJ2-5,.,.,15,CASSPRQSLEETQYF,TGTGCCAGCAGCCCGAGACAGAGCCTAGAAGAGACCCAGTACTTC